This T cell receptor (beta chain) originates from a study of early T cells in non-severe SARS-CoV-2 infection. Overall study context: The input, bulk RNA from unsorted whole blood, was sequenced, and chains were unpaired. Study-level results: Using VDJdb, the matching emphasized anti-spike CD8 responses while missing private and CD4 specificities.

This clonotype was detected ten times or more. Antigen specificity is unknown. Germline CDR1 and CDR2: SGHTA and FQGNSA. The CDR3 totals 16 residues. Losses at the gene ends were 2 bases for V and 3 bases for J; bases not matched to a gene: 2. Unique molecular identifiers tagged individual cDNA molecules. TCRdb passed the 5' RACE reads through MiXCR, listing each CDR3 protein once. The data contain about 60,000 distinct CDR3 sequences, over 9.5% of them singletons. This clonotype was sampled from an adult who was a healthcare worker with PCR-confirmed SARS-CoV-2 infection or an uninfected control (not recorded which). The chain joins TRBV7-2 to TRBJ2-3; 13 positions agree with TRBD2. Sequenced material: whole blood. The CDR3 region has the DNA TGTGCCAGCAGCTTAAGACTAGCGGGAGGTACAGATACGCAGTATTTT. Amino acid sequence: CASSLRLAGGTDTQYF.